The sequence of this TCR beta chain was determined in a study of T cell repertoires in cytomegalovirus infection (dated by TCRdb to between 2018 and 2021). About the full investigation: Donor HLA type was relevant to the analysis, as public TCR beta signatures indicated carriage of CMV infection together with the matching HLA type.

As to this clonotype: Its antigen is currently not known. There are no base qualities to consult, and no much larger clone falls within one base.

The reads were generated on an Illumina HiSeq 1500. TCRdb reworked the public reads: Q25 trimming with fastp, MiXCR clone assembly, productive beta chains retained. Every CDR3 protein is listed once, alongside the most common genes and DNA of its rows. Within this sample are some 100,000 distinct CDR3 sequences, with 23% of them counted one time only. The ten top clones hold roughly two fifths of the sample. On the study overall, not on this receptor specifically: In both this cohort and an independent roughly 330-donor cohort, the cumulative frequency of public TCR beta family members distinguished carriers of CMV infection plus the relevant HLA type. In the ex vivo response, HLA-C-restricted CMV-specific TCR beta clonotypes were dominant, and in two of eight donors the single most frequent clonotype came from this HLA-C-restricted group.

Reading from cysteine to phenylalanine, the CDR3 counts 14 amino acids. The kept DNA is CDR3 alone, 42 bases in frame from the first base. According to the germline V gene, CDR1 reads MNHEY and CDR2 reads SVGEGT. V drops 3 bases and J drops 2 bases, leaving 10 bases in between. What was sequenced was CD8+ T cells from PBMCs. The chain is assembled from TRBV6-2 or TRBV6-3 and TRBJ2-5, with the D gene call left open. The clonotype was recovered from a human donor in good health (CMV status not recorded). Some clones in this sample may be carry-over from other donors' samples. The CDR3 in this case is CASSYGGPQETQYF. The nucleotide sequence reads as follows: TGTGCCAGCAGTTATGGCGGACCTCAAGAGACCCAGTACTTC.